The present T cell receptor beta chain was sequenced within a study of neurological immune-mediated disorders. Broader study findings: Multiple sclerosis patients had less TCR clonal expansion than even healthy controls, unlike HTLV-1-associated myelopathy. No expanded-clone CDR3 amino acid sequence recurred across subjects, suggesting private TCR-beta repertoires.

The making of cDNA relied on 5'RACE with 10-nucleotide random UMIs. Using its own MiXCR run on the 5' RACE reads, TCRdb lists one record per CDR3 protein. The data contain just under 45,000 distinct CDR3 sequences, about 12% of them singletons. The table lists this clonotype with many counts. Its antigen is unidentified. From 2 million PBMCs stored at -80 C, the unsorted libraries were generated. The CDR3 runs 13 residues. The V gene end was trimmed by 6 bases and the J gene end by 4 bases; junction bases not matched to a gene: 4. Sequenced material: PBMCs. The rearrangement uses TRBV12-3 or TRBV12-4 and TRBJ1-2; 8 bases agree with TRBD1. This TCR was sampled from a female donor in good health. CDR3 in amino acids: CASSAGGAYGYTF. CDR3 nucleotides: TGTGCCAGCAGCGCAGGGGGCGCCTATGGCTACACCTTC.